This passage covers 6 T cell receptor beta chains from one sample sequenced in a study of blood T cell repertoires in COVID-19. Only in-frame clones appear in the TCRdb table, and some are missing; sequencing was by immunoSEQ multiplex PCR. Of approximately 47,000 clones listed, 85% to 90% are singletons. Sequencing was performed on peripheral blood. These TCRs come from a woman aged 80 or over with COVID-19, enrolled during active disease.

V gene TRBV6-5 combines with J gene TRBJ2-7; maybe TRBD1 (6 bases). The germline V gene has CDR1 MNHEY and CDR2 SVGAGI. The CDR3 totals 15 residues. V dropped 0 bases and J dropped 2 bases, with 11 bases sitting between them. CDR3 sequence: CASSYSRTATYEQYF. CDR3 nucleotides: TGTGCCAGCAGTTACTCGAGGACAGCCACCTACGAGCAGTACTTC.

The chain carries TRBV21-1 and TRBJ2-1; the table's TRBD2 call for D was not verified on the DNA. TRBV21-1 is recorded as a pseudogene. This CDR3 spans 16 amino acids. In DNA, the CDR3 is TGTGCCAGCCCCCAAGACGGGGGGGAGGGCGACAATGAGCAGTTCTTC. This gives the protein CASPQDGGEGDNEQFF.

The J gene is TRBJ1-4, the V gene TRBV4-2; 8 nucleotides align to TRBD1. Germline assignment: CDR1 LGHNA and CDR2 YNFKEQ. This CDR3 spans 15 amino acids. The J segment lost 8 bases and the V segment lost 1 base, leaving 6 bases of the junction unmatched. CDR3 region: CASSQVDRGGEKLFF. The CDR3 bases are TGTGCCAGCAGCCAAGTCGACAGGGGCGGAGAAAAACTGTTTTTT.

The chain recombines TRBV20-1 with TRBJ1-1; 8 nucleotides line up with TRBD1. Trimming cost V 3 bases and J 5 bases; bases outside gene matches: 8. The CDR3 runs 14 residues. Germline V gives CDR1 DFQATT, CDR2 SNEGSKA (reference sequence). This CDR3 is CSASRTGKTTEAFF. DNA for the CDR3: TGCAGTGCTAGTAGGACAGGGAAGACGACTGAAGCTTTCTTT.

CDR3 region: CASSYSLQFNQPQHF. CDR3 coding DNA: TGTGCCAGCAGTTACTCGTTACAGTTCAATCAGCCCCAGCATTTT. The chain recombines TRBV6-5 with TRBJ1-5, with unresolved D. Trimming pared 0 bases from V and 3 bases from J, leaving 9 bases between. Looked up from germline, CDR1 is MNHEY and CDR2 is SVGAGI. This CDR3 contains 15 residues.

V usage is TRBV4-1 and J usage is TRBJ1-5; D might be TRBD1 (6 bases). The CDR3 sequence is 15 residues long. The germline V gene encodes CDR1 MGHRA and CDR2 YSYEKL. V lost 5 bases, J lost 0 bases, and 11 bases lay in between. Here the CDR3 reads CASSAQGGSNQPQHF. In DNA form, the CDR3 reads TGCGCCAGCAGCGCACAAGGGGGTAGCAATCAGCCCCAGCATTTT.